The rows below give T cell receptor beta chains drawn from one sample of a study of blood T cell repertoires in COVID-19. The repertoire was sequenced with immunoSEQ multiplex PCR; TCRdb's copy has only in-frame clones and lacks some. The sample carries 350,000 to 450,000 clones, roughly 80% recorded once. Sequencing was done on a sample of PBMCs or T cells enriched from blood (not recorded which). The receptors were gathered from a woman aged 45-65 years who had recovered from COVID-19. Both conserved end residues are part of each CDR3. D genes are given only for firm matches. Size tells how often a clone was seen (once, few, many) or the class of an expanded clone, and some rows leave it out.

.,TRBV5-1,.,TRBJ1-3,TGCGCCAGCAGCCAGGTTGAATTGGGCTCTGGAAACACCATATATTTT,CASSQVELGSGNTIYF
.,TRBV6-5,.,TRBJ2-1,TGTGCCAGCAGGAGGCGAGATTACAATGAGCAGTTCTTC,CASRRRDYNEQFF
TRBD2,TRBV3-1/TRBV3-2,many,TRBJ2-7,TGTGCCAGCAGTCCTCCGGGACTAGCGGGAGACGAGCAGTACTTC,CASSPPGLAGDEQYF
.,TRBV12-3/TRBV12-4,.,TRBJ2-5,TGTGCCAGCAGTTTACGTCAGGGAGAGACCCAGTACTTC,CASSLRQGETQYF
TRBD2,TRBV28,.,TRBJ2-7,TGTGCCAGCAGTTGGGGACTAGCGGGACCGAACTTC,CASSWGLAGPNF
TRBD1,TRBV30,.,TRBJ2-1,TGTGCCTGGAGTAACCCACAGGGGGGCTACAATGAGCAGTTCTTC,CAWSNPQGGYNEQFF
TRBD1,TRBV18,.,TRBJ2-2,TGTGCCAGCTCACCACGACAGGGTTCGGTCGGGGAGCTGTTTTTT,CASSPRQGSVGELFF
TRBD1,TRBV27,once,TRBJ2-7,TGTGCCAGCAGTTTGGGGACAGGCCCCTACGAGCAGTACTTC,CASSLGTGPYEQYF
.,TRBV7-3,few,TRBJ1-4,TGTGCCAGCAGCTCCGGTAACAATGAAAAACTGTTTTTT,CASSSGNNEKLFF
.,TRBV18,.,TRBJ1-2,TGTGCCAGCTCACCTCCCGATCCCGGCTATGGCTACACCTTC,CASSPPDPGYGYTF
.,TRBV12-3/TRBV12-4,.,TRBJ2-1,TGTGCCAGCAGCAGGGACTGGGACAATGAGCAGTTCTTC,CASSRDWDNEQFF
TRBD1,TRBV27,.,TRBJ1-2,TGTGCCAGCAGAAATGGGGACAGGGGACACTATGGCTACACCTTC,CASRNGDRGHYGYTF
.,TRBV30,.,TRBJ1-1,TGTGCCTGGACTCAGGGGTTCGACACTGAAGCTTTCTTT,CAWTQGFDTEAFF
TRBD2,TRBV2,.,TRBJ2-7,TGTGCCAGCAGTGCCCGGGGGACTAGCGGATCCTACGAGCAGTACTTC,CASSARGTSGSYEQYF
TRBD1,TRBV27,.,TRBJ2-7,TGTGCCAGCAGTAGGACCGGGACAGCCTACGAGCAGTACTTC,CASSRTGTAYEQYF
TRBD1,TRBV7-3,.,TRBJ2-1,TGTGCCAGCAGCCCCGCGCGGGACAGGGTGTACAATGAGCAGTTCTTC,CASSPARDRVYNEQFF
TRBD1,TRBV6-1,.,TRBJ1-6,TGTGCCAGCAGTGAAAGACAGGGAAATCCCTCCTATAATTCACCCCTCCACTTT,CASSERQGNPSYNSPLHF
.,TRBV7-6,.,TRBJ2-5,TGTGCCAGCAGCTTAGGGTTGCTGGGGCGCCAAGAGACCCAGTACTTC,CASSLGLLGRQETQYF
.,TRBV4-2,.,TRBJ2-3,TGTGCCAGCAGCCAAGGAGGCCCCTCCAGCACAGATACGCAGTATTTT,CASSQGGPSSTDTQYF
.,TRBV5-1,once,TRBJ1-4,TGCGCCAGCAGCTCTGACGGGACAAGAACTTACGAAAAACTGTTTTTT,CASSSDGTRTYEKLFF
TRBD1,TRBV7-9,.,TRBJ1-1,TGTGCCAGCAGCTACAAGACAGGGGGCGCGACTGAAGCTTTCTTT,CASSYKTGGATEAFF
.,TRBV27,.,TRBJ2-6,TGTGCCAGCCGGACGGGGAGCTCTGGGGCCAACGTCCTGACTTTC,CASRTGSSGANVLTF
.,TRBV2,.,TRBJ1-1,TGTGCCAGCAAAGAGGTCCGACAGTTACTGAACACTGAAGCTTTCTTT,CASKEVRQLLNTEAFF
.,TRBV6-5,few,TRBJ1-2,TGTGCCAGCAGGAACGCGGGAGTTGATGGCTACACCTTC,CASRNAGVDGYTF
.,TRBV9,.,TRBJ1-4,TGTGCCAGCAGCGTAGGTTCGGGTACGGCTGAAAAACTGTTTTTT,CASSVGSGTAEKLFF
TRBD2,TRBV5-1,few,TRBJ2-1,TGCGCCAGCAGCTTTGAGACTAGCGGCAATGAGCAGTTCTTC,CASSFETSGNEQFF
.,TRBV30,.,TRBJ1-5,TGTGCCTGGAGTTCGGGGCAGGGAGGGCAGCCCCAGCATTTT,CAWSSGQGGQPQHF
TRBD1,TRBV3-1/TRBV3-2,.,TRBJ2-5,TGTGCCAGCAGCCCCCGCCGGACAGGGAGTGGATGGGAGACCCAGTACTTC,CASSPRRTGSGWETQYF
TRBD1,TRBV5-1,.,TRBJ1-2,TGCGCCAGCAGCTTGCCTTTGACAGGGTTGGACGGCTACACCTTC,CASSLPLTGLDGYTF
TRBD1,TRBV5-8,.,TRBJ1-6,TGTGCCAGCAGCCAGCGGACAGGGCCAGGACCCCTCCACTTT,CASSQRTGPGPLHF
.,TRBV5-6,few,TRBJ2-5,TGTGCCAGCAGCTATGAACAGGGTATCCAAGAGACCCAGTACTTC,CASSYEQGIQETQYF
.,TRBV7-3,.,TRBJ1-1,TGTGCCAGCAGCTTCGGCCCAGGGAACACTGAAGCTTTCTTT,CASSFGPGNTEAFF
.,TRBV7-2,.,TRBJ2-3,TGTGCCAGCAAACCTTACACCGCAGATACGCAGTATTTT,CASKPYTADTQYF
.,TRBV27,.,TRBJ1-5,TGTGCCAGCAGTTTAGGCGGTCAGCCCCAGCATTTT,CASSLGGQPQHF
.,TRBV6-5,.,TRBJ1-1,TGTGCCAGCAGTTACATCCCCGACACTGAAGCTTTCTTT,CASSYIPDTEAFF
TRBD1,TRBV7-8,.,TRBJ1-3,TGTGCCAGCAGCTTAGCCCAGGGGGCTGGAAACACCATATATTTT,CASSLAQGAGNTIYF
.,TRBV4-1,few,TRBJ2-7,TGCGCCAGCAGCCAAGAAAGAAGGACAGCTTACGAGCAGTACTTC,CASSQERRTAYEQYF
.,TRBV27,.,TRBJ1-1,TGTGCCAGCAGTTTACAGTCGGGGAAAGCTTTCTTT,CASSLQSGKAFF
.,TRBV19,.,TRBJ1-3,TGTGCCAGTAGTATAGGGGGGGCTGGAAACACCATATATTTT,CASSIGGAGNTIYF
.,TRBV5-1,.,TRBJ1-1,TGCGCCAGCAGCTCCAGTGAGGGGGGGAGCACTGAAGCTTTCTTT,CASSSSEGGSTEAFF
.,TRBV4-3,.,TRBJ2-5,TGCGCCAGCAGCCAGGACACTAGCTACGAGACCCAGTACTTC,CASSQDTSYETQYF
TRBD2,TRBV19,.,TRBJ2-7,TGTGCCAGTAGTGCGCGACTAGCGGGAGGTTACGAGCAGTACTTC,CASSARLAGGYEQYF
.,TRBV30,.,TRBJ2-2,TGTGCCTGGTCCGCTAGCCGGAGAACCGGGGAGCTGTTTTTT,CAWSASRRTGELFF
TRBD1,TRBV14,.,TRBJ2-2,TGTGCCCCCAAGAATGAGGCTCCGACAGGGGCCTCCCCAATTCCGAACACCGGGGAGCTGTTTTTT,CAPKNEAPTGASPIPNTGELFF
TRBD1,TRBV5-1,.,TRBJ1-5,TGCGCCAGCAGCCCGGGACAGGTTAGCAATCAGCCCCAGCATTTT,CASSPGQVSNQPQHF